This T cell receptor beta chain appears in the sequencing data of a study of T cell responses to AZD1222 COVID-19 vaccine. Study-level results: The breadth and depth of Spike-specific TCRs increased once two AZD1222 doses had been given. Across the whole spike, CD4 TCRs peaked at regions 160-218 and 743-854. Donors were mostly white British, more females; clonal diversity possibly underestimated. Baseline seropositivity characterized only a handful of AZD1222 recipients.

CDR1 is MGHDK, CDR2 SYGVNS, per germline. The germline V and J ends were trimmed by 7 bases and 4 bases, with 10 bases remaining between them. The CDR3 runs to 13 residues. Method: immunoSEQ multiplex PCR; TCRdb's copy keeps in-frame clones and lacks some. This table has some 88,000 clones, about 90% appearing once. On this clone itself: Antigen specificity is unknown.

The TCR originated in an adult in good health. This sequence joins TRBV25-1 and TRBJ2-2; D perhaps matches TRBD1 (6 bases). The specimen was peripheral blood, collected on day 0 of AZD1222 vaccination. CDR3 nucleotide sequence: TGTGCCAGCATCCACAGGGCCACCGGGGAGCTGTTTTTT. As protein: CASIHRATGELFF.